The 22 T cell receptor beta chains below were found in one sample sequenced in a study of blood T cell repertoires in COVID-19. Libraries were prepared by immunoSEQ multiplex PCR; TCRdb keeps only in-frame clonotypes and omits some of them. The sample contains approximately 280,000 clones, roughly 86% of which appear only once. Sequenced: PBMCs or T cells enriched from blood (not recorded which). These receptors originate from a woman younger than 30 who had recovered from COVID-19.

The chain links TRBV2 to TRBJ2-7; 9 nucleotides agree with TRBD1. Trimming at V came to 5 bases and at J to 5 bases, leaving 10 bases not matched to a gene. The CDR3 contains 15 residues. Germline values: CDR1 SNHLY, CDR2 FYNNEI. The DNA for the CDR3 is TGTGCCAGCAGTCAGACCGGGACAGGGAACAACGAGCAGTACTTC. This gives the protein CASSQTGTGNNEQYF.

This rearrangement joins TRBV12-3 or TRBV12-4 to TRBJ1-1; D is undetermined. The CDR3 runs to 12 residues. The V and J ends lost 8 bases and 4 bases respectively, with 11 bases between them. CDR3 coding DNA: TGTGCCAGCCGCCTGGGGAGCACTGAAGCTTTCTTT. The encoded protein is CASRLGSTEAFF.

This clone was recorded once. This chain connects TRBV4-3 to TRBJ2-7, with D perhaps matching TRBD1 (5 bases). Germline V gives CDR1 LGHNA, CDR2 YSLEER. V gave up 0 bases and J gave up 4 bases, with 7 bases separating them. The CDR3 totals 13 residues. The CDR3 DNA reads as TGCGCCAGCAGCCAAGACTCAGGGTACGAGCAGTACTTC. Its translation is CASSQDSGYEQYF.

V usage is TRBV13 and J usage is TRBJ1-2, with D uncertain. The V and J ends lost 0 bases and 2 bases respectively, with 10 bases between them. CDR3 length equals 15 residues. Germline CDR1 is PRHDT and CDR2 is FYEKMQ (reference sequence). The CDR3 region is CASSLGLEVNYGYTF. Here the CDR3 DNA reads TGTGCCAGCAGCTTAGGACTGGAGGTAAACTATGGCTACACCTTC.

This sequence joins TRBV6-6 and TRBJ1-2; 10 bases match TRBD1. Germline-derived CDR1 and CDR2 are MNHNY and SVGAGI (reference sequence). The CDR3 has 15 residues. V trimming: 6 bases; J trimming: 5 bases; junction bases outside the gene matches: 9. The CDR3 DNA reads TGTGCCAGCAGGTCTCGCGGACAGGGGGGTTATGGCTACACCTTC. This encodes CASRSRGQGGYGYTF.

The gene calls are TRBV5-4 and TRBJ2-7; D gene uncertain. The ends were cut back, 0 bases at V and 5 bases at J, with 3 bases in the middle. Germline V lookup: CDR1 SGHNT, CDR2 YYREEE (reference sequence). The CDR3 length is 11 residues. CDR3 region: CASSLVDEQYF. The CDR3 nucleotides are TGTGCCAGCAGCTTGGTCGACGAGCAGTACTTC. The full variable domain, completed using reference TRBV5-4 and TRBJ2-7, is ETGVTQSPTHLIKTRGQQVTLRCSSQSGHNTVSWYQQALGQGPQFIFQYYREEENGRGNFPPRFSGLQFPNYSSELNVNALELDDSALYLCASSLVDEQYFGPGTRLTVT.

This sequence joins TRBV3-1 (or the pseudogene TRBV3-2) and TRBJ2-7, with TRBD2 matching over 7 bases. Germline V gene lookup returns CDR1 LGHDT and CDR2 YNNKEL (reference sequence). This CDR3 region has 14 residues. V was pared by 0 bases and J by 4 bases, with 3 bases of the junction left unmatched. CDR3 residues: CASSQDWGGYEQYF. As DNA, the CDR3 is TGTGCCAGCAGCCAAGATTGGGGGGGGTACGAGCAGTACTTC.

The chain has TRBV11-3 and TRBJ2-7; D might be TRBD1 (6 bases). Germline V gene data show CDR1 as SGHNT and CDR2 as YENEEA. The CDR3 has 15 residues. Trimming cost V 6 bases and J 1 base, with 16 bases left between them. Written as DNA, the CDR3 is TGTGCCAGCAGGCTAGGCGCAGGGGTATCCTACGAGCAGTACTTC. This gives the protein CASRLGAGVSYEQYF. The full variable domain, in which reference TRBV11-3 and TRBJ2-7 provide the parts outside the CDR3, is EAGVVQSPRYKIIEKKQPVAFWCNPISGHNTLYWYLQNLGQGPELLIRYENEEAVDDSQLPKDRFSAERLKGVDSTLKIQPAELGDSAVYLCASRLGAGVSYEQYFGPGTRLTVT.

The rearrangement joins TRBV27 to TRBJ2-5, with 8 bases aligning to TRBD2. The CDR3 is made up of 15 amino acids. V dropped 5 bases and J dropped 5; count of bases not matched to a gene: 10. CDR1 is MNHEY, CDR2 SMNVEV, per germline (reference sequence). The CDR3 reads CASSTTSGLRETQYF. In DNA form, the CDR3 reads TGTGCCAGCAGTACAACTAGCGGCCTACGGGAGACCCAGTACTTC.

This clone has a single count. The chain employs TRBV15 and TRBJ1-4; D is possibly TRBD1 (5 bases). The CDR3 totals 15 residues. V was trimmed by 0 bases and J by 3 bases, leaving 8 bases between them. CDR1 and CDR2 from the germline V gene are LNHNV and YYDKDF (reference sequence). Here the CDR3 DNA reads TGTGCCACCAGCAGAGACAGGGTAGCTAATGAAAAACTGTTTTTT. As protein: CATSRDRVANEKLFF.

The chain combines TRBV24-1 with TRBJ1-2; 7 nucleotides match TRBD1. The junction had 9 bases not matched to a gene; V was cut back by 5 bases and J by 4 bases. Per germline, CDR1 KGHDR and CDR2 SFDVKD. The CDR3 is 15 amino acids. CDR3 DNA sequence: TGTGCCACCAGTGCCAAGACAGGGACCTGCTATGGCTACACCTTC. It is translated as CATSAKTGTCYGYTF.

The chain couples TRBV9 to TRBJ2-1, with TRBD1 identical over 9 bases. Trimming at V came to 4 bases and at J to 3 bases, leaving 5 bases not matched to a gene. Looked up from germline, CDR1 is SGDLS and CDR2 is YYNGEE. CDR3 size: 15 residues. The CDR3: CASSIQGAFYNEQFF. For the CDR3, the DNA is TGTGCCAGCAGCATACAGGGGGCCTTCTACAATGAGCAGTTCTTC.

The V call is TRBV19, the J call TRBJ1-1; no clear D gene. The germline CDR1 and CDR2 sequences are LNHDA and SQIVND (reference sequence). The CDR3 is made up of 14 amino acids. V lost 3 bases to trimming and J lost 5 bases, with 13 bases between them. The CDR3 loop reads CASSIQSRGTEAFF. CDR3 nucleotides: TGTGCCAGTAGTATCCAGTCGCGGGGAACTGAAGCTTTCTTT. Full variable domain (rest looked up from reference TRBV19 and TRBJ1-1): DGGITQSPKYLFRKEGQNVTLSCEQNLNHDAMYWYRQDPGQGLRLIYYSQIVNDFQKGDIAEGYSVSREKKESFPLTVTSAQKNPTAFYLCASSIQSRGTEAFFGQGTRLTVV.

This sequence joins TRBV7-9 and TRBJ1-4, with TRBD1 matching over 7 bases. CDR1 is SEHNR and CDR2 is FQNEAQ in the germline V gene (reference sequence). The CDR3 length is 12 residues. After removal of 5 bases from V and 12 bases from J, the junction contained 6 bases not matched to a gene. CDR3 sequence reads: CASSPRTGELFF. The CDR3 DNA reads TGTGCCAGCAGCCCCAGAACAGGGGAACTGTTTTTT. Filled out from reference TRBV7-9 and TRBJ1-4, the complete variable domain reads DTGVSQNPRHKITKRGQNVTFRCDPISEHNRLYWYRQTLGQGPEFLTYFQNEAQLEKSRLLSDRFSAERPKGSFSTLEIQRTEQGDSAMYLCASSPRTGELFFGSGTQLSVL.

The V call is TRBV5-1, the J call TRBJ2-2, with 8 bases fitting TRBD2. Germline V lookup: CDR1 SGHRS, CDR2 YFSETQ. The length of the CDR3 is 15 residues. The J segment lost 6 bases and the V segment lost 0 bases, leaving 4 bases of the junction unmatched. In DNA, the CDR3 is TGCGCCAGCAGCTTGGAGTCTAGCGGGTCCGGGGAGCTGTTTTTT. This codes for CASSLESSGSGELFF.

The gene calls are TRBV6-5 and TRBJ1-6; 7 positions agree with TRBD1. This CDR3 is built from 15 residues. J lost 6 bases, V lost 5 bases, and 7 bases had no gene match. Germline-derived CDR1 and CDR2 are MNHEY and SVGAGI. The CDR3 bases are TGTGCCAGCAGTAAGAGGGACAGAAGTAATTCACCCCTCCACTTT. Translation gives CASSKRDRSNSPLHF.

The rearrangement links TRBV5-4 to TRBJ1-1; D not certain. The CDR3 is made up of 13 amino acids. Between the trimmed V and J ends, which lost 5 bases and 1 base, there was a span of 9 bases. The germline CDR1 and CDR2 sequences are SGHNT and YYREEE (reference sequence). CDR3: CASSPTENTEAFF. The CDR3 DNA reads as TGTGCCAGCAGTCCTACTGAGAACACTGAAGCTTTCTTT.

This sequence joins TRBV11-2 and TRBJ1-1; no clear D. Trimming cost V 5 bases and J 1 base, with 14 bases left between them. CDR3 length: 15 residues. Germline CDR1 SGHAT, CDR2 FQNNGV. CDR3: CASSPRLGGNTEAFF. CDR3 sequence (DNA): TGTGCCAGCAGCCCTCGGTTAGGCGGGAACACTGAAGCTTTCTTT.

The gene calls are TRBV4-1 and TRBJ2-1; a weak D match, TRBD2 (5 bases). The CDR3 is made up of 14 amino acids. Per germline, CDR1 MGHRA and CDR2 YSYEKL. The V end lost 1 base, the J end lost 4 bases, and 8 bases lay between the germline ends. The CDR3 coding sequence is TGCGCCAGCAGCCAAGCGGGATCTTACAATGAGCAGTTCTTC. Its translation is CASSQAGSYNEQFF.

V usage is TRBV28 and J usage is TRBJ1-6, with unresolved D. This CDR3 has 14 amino acids. The germline CDR1 and CDR2 sequences are MDHEN and SYDVKM. Deletions cut 7 bases from V and 10 bases from J, with 17 bases between. CDR3 in amino acids: CASTPTARWSPLHF. Here the CDR3 DNA reads TGTGCCAGCACCCCGACGGCCAGGTGGTCACCCCTCCACTTT.

This clone was seen only a few times. V gene TRBV27 combines with J gene TRBJ1-5, with D uncertain. Germline V gene data show CDR1 as MNHEY and CDR2 as SMNVEV (reference sequence). Deletions cut 4 bases from V and 0 bases from J, with 10 bases between. The CDR3 is made up of 15 amino acids. DNA for the CDR3: TGTGCCAGCAGTTCGGGAGGGAGTAGCAATCAGCCCCAGCATTTT. Its translation is CASSSGGSSNQPQHF.

The rearrangement links TRBV11-2 to TRBJ1-3, with 7 positions matching TRBD1. The germline V gene has CDR1 SGHAT and CDR2 FQNNGV. The J segment lost 2 bases and the V segment lost 3 bases, leaving 4 bases of the junction unmatched. The CDR3 contains 15 residues. This CDR3 is CASSFNRGAGNTIYF. CDR3 sequence (DNA): TGTGCCAGCAGCTTCAACAGGGGCGCTGGAAACACCATATATTTT.